One and the same sample provided the 18 T cell receptor beta chains below, sequenced in a study of T cell repertoires in cytomegalovirus infection. A single record per CDR3 protein comes from TCRdb applying MiXCR to the reads. The sample shows approximately 71,000 distinct CDR3 sequences, under 5% of them seen only once. Sequenced input: PBMCs. The receptors come from a human donor in good health (CMV status not recorded). Some clones in this sample may be carry-over from other donors' samples.

The V gene is TRBV7-2, the J gene TRBJ1-3, with D possibly matching TRBD1 (5 bases). V was cut by 1 base and J by 4 bases, with 11 bases left in between. CDR1 is SGHTA and CDR2 is FQGNSA in the germline V gene. This CDR3 is built from 15 residues. The CDR3 DNA is TGTGCCAGCAGCTTAGGTGTAGGGACCGGAAACACCATATATTTT. As protein: CASSLGVGTGNTIYF.

This clonotype was counted at least ten times. This chain joins TRBV7-2 and TRBJ2-3; TRBD2 agrees at 7 bases. Trimming removed 5 bases from V and 0 bases from J; junction bases left unmatched: 2. From germline, CDR1 is SGHTA and CDR2 FQGNSA. This CDR3 has 14 residues. The CDR3 nucleotides read TGTGCCAGCAGCGCGGGACTAAGCACAGATACGCAGTATTTT. Translating gives CASSAGLSTDTQYF.

At least ten counts were recorded for this clonotype. The V and J genes are TRBV7-2 and TRBJ1-1, with TRBD1 matching 10 bases. The CDR3 has 13 amino acids. Germline V lookup: CDR1 SGHTA, CDR2 FQGNSA. Losses at the gene ends were 7 bases for V and 11 bases for J; bases not matched to a gene: 10. CDR3 in amino acids: CASKSDRGSTAFF. In DNA, the CDR3 is TGTGCCAGCAAATCGGACAGGGGGTCGACGGCTTTCTTT.

This clonotype was seen at least ten times. V usage is TRBV7-2 and J usage is TRBJ2-7; D is undetermined. This CDR3 region has 12 residues. Germline lookup yields CDR1 SGHTA and CDR2 FQGNSA. Trimming cost V 3 bases and J 5 bases, with 8 bases left between them. The CDR3 DNA follows: TGTGCCAGCAGCTTTACATGGGACGAGCAGTACTTC. Translation gives CASSFTWDEQYF.

The sample holds many counts of this clonotype. The chain couples TRBV19 to TRBJ1-2, with D perhaps matching TRBD1 (5 bases). Germline lookup yields CDR1 LNHDA and CDR2 SQIVND (reference sequence). The germline V and J ends were trimmed by 5 bases and 2 bases, with 15 bases remaining between them. CDR3 size: 15 residues. The CDR3 protein is CASSVPGTVNYGYTF. For the CDR3, the DNA is TGTGCCAGTAGTGTTCCCGGGACGGTCAACTATGGCTACACCTTC.

This clonotype has at least ten counts. CDR3 bases: TGTGCCACCCCGCGCCCGGGGGGCGGGGAGCTGTTTTTT. Translation: CATPRPGGGELFF. The chain couples TRBV6-1 to TRBJ2-2, with 7 positions matching TRBD2. The CDR3 extends over 13 amino acids. V shed 10 bases and J 7 bases; nucleotides not matched to a gene: 9. The V gene's germline CDR1 is MNHNS and CDR2 SASEGT.

V is TRBV6-2 or TRBV6-3 and J is TRBJ1-1; D might be TRBD1 (5 bases). This CDR3 is 14 amino acids long. Germline V CDR1 and CDR2: MNHEY, SVGEGT. The V and J ends lost 7 bases and 4 bases respectively, with 16 bases between them. As DNA, the CDR3 is TGTGCCAGCAAACAAGAAGGGGCTCGCACTGAAGCTTTCTTT. This gives the protein CASKQEGARTEAFF.

This clonotype was counted many times. The CDR3 here is CASSLNRPKVNSPLHF. DNA for the CDR3: TGTGCCAGCAGCTTAAACAGGCCAAAGGTTAATTCACCCCTCCACTTT. The chain links TRBV7-2 to TRBJ1-6, with D possibly matching TRBD1 (5 bases). The V end was cut by 2 bases, the J end by 6 bases, with 14 bases between. In germline, CDR1 is SGHTA, CDR2 FQGNSA. The CDR3 extends over 16 amino acids.

This clonotype has a count of ten or more. The chain employs TRBV7-3 and TRBJ2-1; 11 nucleotides agree with TRBD2. V trimming: 2 bases; J trimming: 6 bases; junction bases outside the gene matches: 9. CDR3 length: 17 amino acids. The V gene's germline CDR1 is SGHTA and CDR2 FQGTGA. DNA for the CDR3: TGTGCCAGCAGCTTAGGTAGCGGGGGGGTAGGAGGCAATGAGCAGTTCTTC. This encodes CASSLGSGGVGGNEQFF.

This clonotype was recorded at least ten times. V is TRBV7-2 and J is TRBJ2-6, with D tentatively TRBD1 (6 bases). Trimming cost V 6 bases and J 4 bases, with 13 bases left between them. The CDR3 is 15 residues long. The germline gives CDR1 SGHTA, CDR2 FQGNSA. CDR3 residues: CASRSQGTGANVLTF. As DNA, the CDR3 is TGTGCCAGCAGATCACAGGGTACCGGGGCCAACGTCCTGACTTTC.

This clonotype was counted ten times or more. The V call is TRBV7-8, the J call TRBJ2-1; TRBD1 or TRBD2 may be the D gene (5 bases each). CDR3 length equals 14 residues. V gave up 3 bases and J gave up 7 bases, with 13 bases separating them. The germline gives CDR1 SGHVS, CDR2 FQNEAQ. Here the CDR3 DNA reads TGTGCCAGCAGCTTGGGGGTGGTGGAAAATGAGCAGTTCTTC. Its protein is CASSLGVVENEQFF.

This clonotype has a count of ten or more. The chain joins TRBV7-2 to TRBJ1-5; the D is unclear. The CDR3 is made up of 13 amino acids. The germline V and J ends were trimmed by 6 bases and 7 bases, with 13 bases remaining between them. Germline V lookup: CDR1 SGHTA, CDR2 FQGNSA. The CDR3 sequence is CASSYEPLQPQHF. CDR3 DNA sequence: TGTGCCAGCAGTTATGAACCCCTCCAGCCCCAGCATTTT.

This clonotype was observed many times. The rearrangement joins TRBV5-5 to TRBJ2-1; D gene uncertain. CDR1 is SGHKS, CDR2 YYEKEE, per germline (reference sequence). There are 15 residues in the CDR3. The germline V and J ends were trimmed by 3 bases and 0 bases, with 10 bases remaining between them. CDR3 residues: CASSSLPSSYNEQFF. CDR3 coding DNA: TGTGCCAGCAGCTCTCTCCCCAGCTCCTACAATGAGCAGTTCTTC.

The chain uses TRBV5-6 and TRBJ2-5; TRBD2 might be the D (6 bases). V was trimmed by 5 bases and J by 7 bases, leaving 15 bases between them. This CDR3 is 13 amino acids long. CDR1 is SGHDT and CDR2 is YYEEEE in the germline V gene. CDR3 in DNA: TGTGCCAGCAGTCCCGGGTGGGGGGTGACCCAGTACTTC. Protein product: CASSPGWGVTQYF.

This clonotype was picked up many times. The chain joins TRBV20-1 to TRBJ2-7; D gene unclear. The CDR3 is made up of 13 amino acids. The germline V gene has CDR1 DFQATT and CDR2 SNEGSKA (reference sequence). Trimming removed 4 bases from V and 2 bases from J, with 12 bases in between. The CDR3 DNA sequence: TGCAGTGCTATCCCCCCAGCAGCCTACGAGCAGTACTTC. It yields the protein CSAIPPAAYEQYF.

At least ten counts were recorded for this clonotype. The chain links TRBV7-9 to TRBJ1-4; maybe TRBD1 (5 bases). The CDR3 consists of 14 residues. Germline V gives CDR1 SEHNR, CDR2 FQNEAQ (reference sequence). Trimming shortened V by 5 bases and J by 4 bases, and 11 bases separated the two germline ends. The CDR3 loop reads CASSQGRGNEKLFF. The CDR3 DNA sequence: TGTGCCAGCAGCCAGGGACGGGGTAATGAAAAACTGTTTTTT.

This clonotype has ten or more counts. The chain links TRBV7-2 to TRBJ1-2, with D possibly being TRBD1 (6 bases). This CDR3 has 14 residues. Germline CDR1 reads SGHTA; CDR2 reads FQGNSA. V dropped 2 bases and J dropped 4 bases, with 11 bases sitting between them. The CDR3 nucleotides read TGTGCCAGCAGCTTACCCAGGGGCGGCTATGGCTACACCTTC. It yields the protein CASSLPRGGYGYTF.

The table lists this clonotype with many counts. This rearrangement joins TRBV7-2 to TRBJ2-5; unclear D gene. The CDR3 runs 13 residues. V lost 5 bases and J 0 bases, leaving 7 bases between the germline ends. Germline V CDR1 and CDR2: SGHTA, FQGNSA. The CDR3 reads CASSPLYQETQYF. The CDR3 DNA follows: TGTGCCAGCAGCCCTCTCTACCAAGAGACCCAGTACTTC.